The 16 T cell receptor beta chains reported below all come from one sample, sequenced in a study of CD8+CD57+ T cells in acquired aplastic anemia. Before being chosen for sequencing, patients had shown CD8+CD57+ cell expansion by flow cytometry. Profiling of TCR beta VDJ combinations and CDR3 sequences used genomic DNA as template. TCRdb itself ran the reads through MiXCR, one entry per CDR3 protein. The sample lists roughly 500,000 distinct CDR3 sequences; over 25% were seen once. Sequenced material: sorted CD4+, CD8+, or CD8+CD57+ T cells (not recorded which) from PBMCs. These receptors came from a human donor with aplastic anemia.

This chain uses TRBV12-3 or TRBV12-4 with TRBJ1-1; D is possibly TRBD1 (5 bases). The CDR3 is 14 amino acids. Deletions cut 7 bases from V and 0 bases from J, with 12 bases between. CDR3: CASTWGRVNTEAFF. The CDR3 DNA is TGTGCCAGCACCTGGGGCAGAGTGAACACTGAAGCTTTCTTT.

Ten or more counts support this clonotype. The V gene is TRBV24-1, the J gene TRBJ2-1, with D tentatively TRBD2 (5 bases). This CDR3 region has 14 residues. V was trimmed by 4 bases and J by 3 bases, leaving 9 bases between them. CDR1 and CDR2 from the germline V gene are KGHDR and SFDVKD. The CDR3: CATSDPTNYNEQFF. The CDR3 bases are TGTGCCACCAGTGACCCGACTAACTACAATGAGCAGTTCTTC.

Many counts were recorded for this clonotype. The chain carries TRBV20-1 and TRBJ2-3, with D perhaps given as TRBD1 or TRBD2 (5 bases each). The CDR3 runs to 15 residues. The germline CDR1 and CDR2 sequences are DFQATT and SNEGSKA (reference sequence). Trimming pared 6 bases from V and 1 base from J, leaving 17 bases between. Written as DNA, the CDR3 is TGCAGTGCCAACGCCGGGGACGGCCGCACAGATACGCAGTATTTT. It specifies CSANAGDGRTDTQYF.

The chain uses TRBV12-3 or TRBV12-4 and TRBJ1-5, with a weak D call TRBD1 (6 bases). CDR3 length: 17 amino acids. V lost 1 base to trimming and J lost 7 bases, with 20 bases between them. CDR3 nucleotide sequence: TGTGCCAGCAGTTTAGGATGGGACATCCTAACGGGGCAGCCCCAGCATTTT. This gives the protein CASSLGWDILTGQPQHF.

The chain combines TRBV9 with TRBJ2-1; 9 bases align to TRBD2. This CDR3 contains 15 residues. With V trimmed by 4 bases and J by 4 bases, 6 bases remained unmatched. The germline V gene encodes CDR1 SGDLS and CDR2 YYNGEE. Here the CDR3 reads CASSPGLAPYNEQFF. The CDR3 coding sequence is TGTGCCAGCAGCCCAGGACTAGCGCCATACAATGAGCAGTTCTTC.

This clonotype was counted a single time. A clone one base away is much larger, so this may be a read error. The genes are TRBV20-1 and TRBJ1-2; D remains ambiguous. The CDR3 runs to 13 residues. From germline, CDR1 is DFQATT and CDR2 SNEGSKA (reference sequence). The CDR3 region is CSAGDSINGGYTF. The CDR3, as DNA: TGCAGTGCTGGAGATAGCATAAATGGCGGCTACACCTTC.

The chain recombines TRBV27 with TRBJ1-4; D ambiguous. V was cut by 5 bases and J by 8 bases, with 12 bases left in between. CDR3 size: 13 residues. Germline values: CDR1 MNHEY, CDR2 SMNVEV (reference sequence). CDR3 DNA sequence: TGTGCCAGCAGTCCCCTAAGGGAGGAAAAACTGTTTTTT. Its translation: CASSPLREEKLFF.

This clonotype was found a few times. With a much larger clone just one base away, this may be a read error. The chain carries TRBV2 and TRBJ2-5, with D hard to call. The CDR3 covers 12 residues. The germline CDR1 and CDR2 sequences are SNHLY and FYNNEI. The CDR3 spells CASSGDGEAQYF. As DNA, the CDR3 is TGTGCCAGCAGTGGGGATGGAGAGGCCCAGTACTTC.

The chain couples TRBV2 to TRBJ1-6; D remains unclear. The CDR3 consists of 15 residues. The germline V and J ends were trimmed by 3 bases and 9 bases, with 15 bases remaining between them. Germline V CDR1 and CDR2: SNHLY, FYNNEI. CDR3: CASSEMGNDGSPLHF. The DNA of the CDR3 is TGTGCCAGCAGTGAGATGGGTAATGATGGTTCACCCCTCCACTTT.

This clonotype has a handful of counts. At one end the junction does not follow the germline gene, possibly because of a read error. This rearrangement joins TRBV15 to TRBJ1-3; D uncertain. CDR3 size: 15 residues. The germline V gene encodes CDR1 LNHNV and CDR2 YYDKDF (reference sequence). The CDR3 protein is CASSHRRDSGNTIYF. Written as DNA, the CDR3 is TGTGCCAGCAGCCACCGACGGGACTCTGGAAACACCATATATTTT.

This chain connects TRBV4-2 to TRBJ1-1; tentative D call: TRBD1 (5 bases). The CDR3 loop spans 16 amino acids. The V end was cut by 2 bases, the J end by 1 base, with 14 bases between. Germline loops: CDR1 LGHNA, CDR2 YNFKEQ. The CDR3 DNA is TGTGCCAGCAGCCAAAGCCCAGTGGGACCGAACACTGAAGCTTTCTTT. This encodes CASSQSPVGPNTEAFF.

The CDR3 DNA reads as TGCAGTGCTAGAGACGTGACCCGGGGACTAGCGGGGAATGAGCAGTTCTTC. It specifies CSARDVTRGLAGNEQFF. The V and J genes are TRBV20-1 and TRBJ2-1; 13 nucleotides agree with TRBD2. CDR3 length: 17 amino acids. V lost 0 bases, J lost 7 bases, and 9 bases stayed unmatched. CDR1 is DFQATT, CDR2 SNEGSKA, per germline (reference sequence).

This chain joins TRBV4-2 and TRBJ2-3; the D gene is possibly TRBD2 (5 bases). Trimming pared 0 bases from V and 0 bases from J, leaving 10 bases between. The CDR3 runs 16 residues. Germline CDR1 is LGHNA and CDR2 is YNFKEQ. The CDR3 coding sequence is TGTGCCAGCAGCCAAGATTTCGGGAAAAGCACAGATACGCAGTATTTT. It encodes CASSQDFGKSTDTQYF.

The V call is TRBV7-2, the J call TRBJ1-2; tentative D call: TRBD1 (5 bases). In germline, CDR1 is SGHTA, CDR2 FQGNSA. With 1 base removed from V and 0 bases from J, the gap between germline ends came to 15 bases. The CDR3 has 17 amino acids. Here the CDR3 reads CASSLVPGTFPNYGYTF. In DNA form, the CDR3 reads TGTGCCAGCAGCTTAGTGCCAGGGACCTTTCCTAACTATGGCTACACCTTC.

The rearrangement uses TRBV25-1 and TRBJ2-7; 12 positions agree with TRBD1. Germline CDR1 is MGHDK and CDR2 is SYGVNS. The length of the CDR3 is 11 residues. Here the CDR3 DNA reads TGTGCCAGCAGTGAAGGGGACAGGGGGCTAGTT. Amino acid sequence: CASSEGDRGLV.

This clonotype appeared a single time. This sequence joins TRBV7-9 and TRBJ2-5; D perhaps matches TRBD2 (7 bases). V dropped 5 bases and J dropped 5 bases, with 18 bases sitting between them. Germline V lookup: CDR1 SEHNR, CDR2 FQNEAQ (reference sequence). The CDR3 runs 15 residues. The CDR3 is CASSQDPGGVETQYF. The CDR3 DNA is TGTGCCAGCAGCCAAGATCCGGGGGGCGTGGAGACCCAGTACTTC.